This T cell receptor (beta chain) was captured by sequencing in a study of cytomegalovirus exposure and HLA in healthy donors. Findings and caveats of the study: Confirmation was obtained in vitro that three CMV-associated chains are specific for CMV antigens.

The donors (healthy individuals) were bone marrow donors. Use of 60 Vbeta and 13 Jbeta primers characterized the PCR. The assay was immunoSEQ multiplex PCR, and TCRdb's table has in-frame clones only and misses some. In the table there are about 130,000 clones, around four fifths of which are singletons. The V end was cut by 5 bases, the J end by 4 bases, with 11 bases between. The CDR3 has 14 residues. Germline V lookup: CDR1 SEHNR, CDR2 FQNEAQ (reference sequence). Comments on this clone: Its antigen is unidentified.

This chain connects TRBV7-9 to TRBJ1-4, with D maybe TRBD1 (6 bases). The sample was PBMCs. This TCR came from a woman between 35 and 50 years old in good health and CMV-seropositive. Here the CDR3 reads CASSQRQVNEKLFF. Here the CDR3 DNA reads TGTGCCAGCAGCCAAAGACAGGTTAATGAAAAACTGTTTTTT.